In this sample, the clone carrying this T cell receptor (beta chain) turned up many times. Its antigen is not identified. This sample was taken from a study of read filtering for tumor transcriptome and immune sequencing. About the research overall: R-ISS stage counts were under 10 for I, about 15 for II, about seven for III.

This library used roughly 400 ng RNA and molecular barcoded adaptors spanning alpha/delta and beta/gamma chains. Via MiXCR, TCRdb re-called the reads, giving one row per CDR3 protein. The sample lists some 120,000 distinct CDR3 sequences, 10% to 15% occurring once. V gave up 3 bases and J gave up 2 bases; unmatched junction bases: 5. Per the germline V gene, CDR1 is MDHEN and CDR2 is SYDVKM. This CDR3 region has 17 residues. General study results and limits: Compared with RNA-seq, IR-seq gave much higher clonotype depth and reliability.

What was sequenced was a population of CD138-negative cells sorted from bone marrow. The clonotype originates from a donor over 35 with multiple myeloma. The chain recombines TRBV28 with TRBJ2-1; TRBD2 agrees at 12 bases. Here the CDR3 reads CASSFSGLAGTYNEQFF. CDR3 DNA: TGTGCCAGCAGTTTTTCAGGACTAGCGGGAACCTACAATGAGCAGTTCTTC.